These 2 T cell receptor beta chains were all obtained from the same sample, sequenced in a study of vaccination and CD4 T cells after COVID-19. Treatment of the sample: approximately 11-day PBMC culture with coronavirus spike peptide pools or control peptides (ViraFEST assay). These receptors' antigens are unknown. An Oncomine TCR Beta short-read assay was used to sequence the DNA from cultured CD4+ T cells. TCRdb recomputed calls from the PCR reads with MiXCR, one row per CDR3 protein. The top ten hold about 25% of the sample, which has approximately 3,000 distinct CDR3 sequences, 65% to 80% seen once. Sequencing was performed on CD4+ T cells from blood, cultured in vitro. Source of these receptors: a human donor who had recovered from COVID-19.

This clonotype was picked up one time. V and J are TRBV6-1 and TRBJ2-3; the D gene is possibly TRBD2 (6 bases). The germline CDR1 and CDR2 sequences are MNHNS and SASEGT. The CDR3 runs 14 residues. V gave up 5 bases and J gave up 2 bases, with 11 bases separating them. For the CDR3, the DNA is TGTGCCAGCAGTCGAGGGACTCCCACAGATACGCAGTATTTT. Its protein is CASSRGTPTDTQYF.

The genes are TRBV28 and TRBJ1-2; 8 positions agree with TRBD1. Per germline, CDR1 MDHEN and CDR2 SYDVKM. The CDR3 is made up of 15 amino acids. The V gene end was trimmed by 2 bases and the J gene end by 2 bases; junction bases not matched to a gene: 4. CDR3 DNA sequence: TGTGCCAGCAGTTTACAGGGGGCGATAAACTATGGCTACACCTTC. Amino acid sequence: CASSLQGAINYGYTF.